A single sample gave rise to the 26 T cell receptor beta chains below, sequenced in a study of long-term antiretroviral therapy in people with HIV. Version v3.0 of the immunoSEQ assay was performed at survey level. Profiled with immunoSEQ multiplex PCR; TCRdb holds only in-frame clones, not every one. There are around 30,000 clones in the sample; around 96% occur only once, and about 8% lies in the top ten. This specimen consisted of unsorted PBMCs, obtained 5.3 years after starting antiretroviral therapy. The receptors here all came from a man aged 25 to 40 with HIV.

The chain recombines TRBV7-2 with TRBJ2-1; the D gene is possibly TRBD2 (7 bases). CDR1 and CDR2 from the germline V gene are SGHTA and FQGNSA. V was shortened by 2 bases and J by 4 bases, with 15 bases between the two germline ends. CDR3 length: 16 residues. The CDR3: CASSLLPGGGYNEQFF. CDR3 nucleotides: TGTGCCAGCAGCTTATTGCCGGGGGGCGGATACAATGAGCAGTTCTTC. The full variable domain, in which reference TRBV7-2 and TRBJ2-1 provide the parts outside the CDR3, is GAGVSQSPSNKVTEKGKDVELRCDPISGHTALYWYRQSLGQGLEFLIYFQGNSAPDKSGLPSDRFSAERTGGSVSTLTIQRTQQEDSAVYLCASSLLPGGGYNEQFFGPGTRLTVL.

This chain connects TRBV29-1 to TRBJ2-7, with 12 bases lining up with TRBD1. The CDR3 is 15 residues long. Germline-derived CDR1 and CDR2 are SQVTM and ANQGSEA. V shed 5 bases, J shed 2 bases, and the junction held 7 bases outside the gene matches. The CDR3 DNA reads TGCAGCGTTAGGGACAGGGGGCCCCGGGCCTACGAGCAGTACTTC. Translated, it gives CSVRDRGPRAYEQYF.

V usage is TRBV29-1 and J usage is TRBJ2-7; D call uncertain. Germline values: CDR1 SQVTM, CDR2 ANQGSEA. This CDR3 has 11 amino acids. Between the trimmed V and J ends, which lost 1 base and 3 bases, there was a span of 4 bases. The CDR3: CSVEVSYEQYF. CDR3 coding DNA: TGCAGCGTTGAAGTCAGCTACGAGCAGTACTTC.

The J gene is TRBJ2-5, the V gene TRBV9; a possible D gene is TRBD1 (5 bases). The CDR3 has 14 residues. The V and J ends lost 4 bases and 2 bases respectively, with 12 bases between them. Germline lookup yields CDR1 SGDLS and CDR2 YYNGEE. CDR3 in amino acids: CASSPQGAQETQYF. DNA of the CDR3: TGTGCCAGCAGCCCTCAGGGCGCACAAGAGACCCAGTACTTC.

The rearrangement uses TRBV20-1 and TRBJ2-1, with TRBD2 as a possible D gene (5 bases). The CDR3 sequence is 10 residues long. The V gene's germline CDR1 is DFQATT and CDR2 SNEGSKA (reference sequence). The V gene lost 3 bases and the J gene lost 9 bases, with 6 bases spanning the gap. In DNA form, the CDR3 reads TGCAGTGCTAGTGGGAGTGAGCAGTTCTTC. Residues: CSASGSEQFF.

The genes are TRBV19 and TRBJ2-7; D call uncertain. This CDR3 has 15 amino acids. Trimming shortened V by 0 bases and J by 1 base, and 10 bases separated the two germline ends. CDR1 and CDR2 from the germline V gene are LNHDA and SQIVND (reference sequence). For the CDR3, the DNA is TGTGCCAGTAGTATAGATGCGGACCCATCCTACGAGCAGTACTTC. It codes for CASSIDADPSYEQYF.

This clone has more than one count but fewer than ten. This chain joins TRBV30 and TRBJ2-6, with D possibly being TRBD2 (6 bases). Deletions cut 0 bases from V and 4 bases from J, with 13 bases between. Germline CDR1 GTSNPN, CDR2 SVGIG (reference sequence). The CDR3 covers 16 residues. Here the CDR3 reads CAWSVPAGNGANVLTF. DNA for the CDR3: TGTGCCTGGAGTGTACCGGCGGGGAACGGGGCCAACGTCCTGACTTTC.

This sequence joins TRBV5-1 and TRBJ2-3, with D tentatively TRBD2 (5 bases). Trimming removed 0 bases at V and 7 bases at J, with 9 bases between. This CDR3 comprises 13 residues. CDR1 SGHRS and CDR2 YFSETQ come from the germline V gene. In nucleotides, the CDR3 is TGCGCCAGCAGCTTGGACGGGGAATATACGCAGTATTTT. It encodes CASSLDGEYTQYF.

The rearrangement joins TRBV4-1 to TRBJ1-2; D uncertain. The V end lost 1 base, the J end lost 2 bases, and 11 bases lay between the germline ends. The CDR3 extends over 15 amino acids. Germline values: CDR1 MGHRA, CDR2 YSYEKL. In DNA form, the CDR3 reads TGCGCCAGCAGCCAAGCTCCAGTCTCAAACTATGGCTACACCTTC. This encodes CASSQAPVSNYGYTF.

The V and J genes are TRBV19 and TRBJ2-4; D is possibly TRBD2 (7 bases). V was clipped by 7 bases and J by 0 bases, with 19 bases between them. Germline CDR1 is LNHDA and CDR2 is SQIVND (reference sequence). CDR3 length: 17 amino acids. CDR3 loop: CASTVRGRGLAKNIQYF. The CDR3 DNA is TGTGCCAGTACCGTGCGTGGGAGGGGGTTAGCCAAAAACATTCAGTACTTC.

The chain uses TRBV5-4 and TRBJ2-7; 7 bases are shared with TRBD2. There are 15 residues in the CDR3. J gave up 6 bases and V 0 bases, and 9 bases lay outside the gene matches. Germline V gene sequence: CDR1 SGHNT, CDR2 YYREEE (reference sequence). The CDR3 protein is CASSLDQESGGEQYF. CDR3 nucleotides: TGTGCCAGCAGCTTGGACCAGGAGTCGGGGGGCGAGCAGTACTTC. Drawing the rest from reference TRBV5-4 and TRBJ2-7, the complete variable domain is ETGVTQSPTHLIKTRGQQVTLRCSSQSGHNTVSWYQQALGQGPQFIFQYYREEENGRGNFPPRFSGLQFPNYSSELNVNALELDDSALYLCASSLDQESGGEQYFGPGTRLTVT.

Here the CDR3 DNA reads TGCGCCAGCAGTTGGGGGGGAGGGAACACTGAAGCTTTCTTT. Its protein product is CASSWGGGNTEAFF. The chain links TRBV4-1 to TRBJ1-1, with TRBD1 as a possible D gene (5 bases). Per germline, CDR1 MGHRA and CDR2 YSYEKL. The V end lost 6 bases, the J end lost 1 base, and 12 bases lay between the germline ends. This CDR3 has 14 amino acids.

The chain carries TRBV9 and TRBJ1-2; D is perhaps TRBD1 (5 bases). CDR1 and CDR2 from the germline V gene are SGDLS and YYNGEE. There are 14 residues in the CDR3. The V gene lost 0 bases and the J gene lost 4 bases, with 10 bases spanning the gap. This CDR3 is CASSVVAGTYGYTF. In DNA, the CDR3 is TGTGCCAGCAGCGTAGTGGCAGGGACCTATGGCTACACCTTC.

In this sample, this clone turned up once. The chain carries TRBV6-1 and TRBJ2-7; 8 positions match TRBD2. The V and J ends lost 4 bases and 1 base, in that order; junction bases with no gene match: 6. The CDR3 runs 15 residues. Germline CDR1 MNHNS, CDR2 SASEGT. The CDR3 DNA follows: TGTGCCAGCAGTGTAAGCGGGAGATGGTCCTACGAGCAGTACTTC. Translated, it gives CASSVSGRWSYEQYF.

The chain links TRBV9 to TRBJ2-7; 10 positions match TRBD2. CDR3 length equals 20 residues. CDR1 and CDR2 (germline): SGDLS, YYNGEE. V was clipped by 4 bases and J by 3 bases; unmatched bases: 22. In DNA, the CDR3 is TGTGCCAGCAGCCCAGACGGGCTAGCGGGGGATGATGAGTACTACTACGAGCAGTACTTC. It encodes CASSPDGLAGDDEYYYEQYF.

The CDR3 spells CASSEGTGGKYTQYF. In DNA, the CDR3 is TGTGCCAGCAGTGAAGGGACAGGGGGCAAGTATACGCAGTATTTT. The chain employs TRBV25-1 and TRBJ2-3; 12 positions agree with TRBD1. This CDR3 is built from 15 residues. V shed 2 bases, J shed 7 bases, and the junction held 4 bases outside the gene matches. Germline assignment: CDR1 MGHDK and CDR2 SYGVNS.

This sequence joins TRBV10-3 and TRBJ1-1; D not resolved. Per the germline V gene, CDR1 is ENHRY and CDR2 is SYGVKD. V dropped 2 bases and J dropped 1 base, with 5 bases sitting between them. The CDR3 has 13 residues. In nucleotides, the CDR3 is TGTGCCATCAGTGAGGGCCGGAACACTGAAGCTTTCTTT. Its translation: CAISEGRNTEAFF.

This sequence joins TRBV7-9 and TRBJ2-7, with D perhaps matching TRBD1 or TRBD2 (5 bases each). Trimming took 5 bases from V and 2 from J, leaving 19 bases between them. CDR1 SEHNR and CDR2 FQNEAQ come from the germline V gene (reference sequence). The CDR3 totals 16 residues. The CDR3 spells CASSPRRAGTPYEQYF. In nucleotides, the CDR3 is TGTGCCAGCAGCCCCCGCCGTGCAGGGACCCCCTACGAGCAGTACTTC.

V usage is TRBV13 and J usage is TRBJ2-1, with D perhaps matching TRBD2 (6 bases). The V and J ends lost 5 bases and 10 bases respectively, with 15 bases between them. The CDR3 sequence is 13 residues long. The germline CDR1 and CDR2 sequences are PRHDT and FYEKMQ (reference sequence). The CDR3 coding sequence is TGTGCCAGCAGCCCCCTTTCCAGCGGGGAGCAGTTCTTC. It is translated as CASSPLSSGEQFF.

The chain recombines TRBV20-1 with TRBJ1-2, with TRBD1 matching 10 bases. The CDR3 is made up of 11 amino acids. CDR1 is DFQATT and CDR2 is SNEGSKA in the germline V gene (reference sequence). CDR3 bases: TGCAGGCCGGGACAGGGGTATGGCTACACCTTC. Amino acid sequence: CRPGQGYGYTF.

This clone appeared once. The chain is built from TRBV4-2 and TRBJ2-1; no firm D call. Trimming took 0 bases from V and 2 from J, leaving 8 bases between them. The CDR3 is made up of 15 amino acids. Germline CDR1 LGHNA, CDR2 YNFKEQ. The CDR3 bases are TGTGCCAGCAGCCAAGATTTTGGGCCCTACAATGAGCAGTTCTTC. This translates into CASSQDFGPYNEQFF.

This chain joins TRBV18 and TRBJ1-1; tentatively, D is TRBD1 (5 bases). CDR3 length: 15 amino acids. V lost 3 bases and J lost 1, with 12 bases in between. Germline V CDR1 and CDR2: KGHSH, LQKENI. The CDR3 nucleotides read TGTGCCAGCTCACCGCGGGACTCCCAGAACACTGAAGCTTTCTTT. It codes for CASSPRDSQNTEAFF.

This chain connects TRBV11-2 to TRBJ2-5; 11 bases are a match to TRBD1. Germline values: CDR1 SGHAT, CDR2 FQNNGV. This CDR3 spans 15 amino acids. Trimming cost V 3 bases and J 5 bases; bases outside gene matches: 5. The CDR3 here is CASSFRDRGLETQYF. Here the CDR3 DNA reads TGTGCCAGCAGCTTCCGGGACAGGGGGTTGGAGACCCAGTACTTC.

CDR3: CASSGSATNEKLFF. CDR3 coding DNA: TGCGCCAGCAGCGGTTCCGCAACTAATGAAAAACTGTTTTTT. This chain links TRBV5-1 with TRBJ1-4; no reliable D call. The ends were cut back, 4 bases at V and 0 bases at J, with 7 bases in the middle. The germline V gene has CDR1 SGHRS and CDR2 YFSETQ. The CDR3 consists of 14 residues.

The chain has TRBV9 and TRBJ1-6; perhaps TRBD1 as D (5 bases). Germline-derived CDR1 and CDR2 are SGDLS and YYNGEE. This CDR3 spans 14 amino acids. Deletions cut 4 bases from V and 9 bases from J, with 14 bases between. In nucleotides, the CDR3 is TGTGCCAGCAGCACCGGCAGTAGGGGTTCACCCCTCCACTTT. Translated, it gives CASSTGSRGSPLHF.

The chain combines TRBV27 with TRBJ2-7; unclear D gene. V lost 6 bases and J lost 1, with 7 bases in between. The length of the CDR3 is 12 residues. Germline values: CDR1 MNHEY, CDR2 SMNVEV (reference sequence). The CDR3 spells CASSSASYEQYF. CDR3 DNA: TGTGCCAGCAGCTCTGCTTCCTACGAGCAGTACTTC.